The 20 T cell receptor beta chains below come from one sample, sequenced in a study of tissue T cells after allogeneic stem cell transplantation. Sequencing used immunoSEQ multiplex PCR; TCRdb keeps in-frame clones, though not all of them. The sample consists of around 24,000 clones, 91% of them appearing once. The input for sequencing was blood, taken before transplantation. Receptors originate from a male donor aged 60 or older who later had graft-versus-host disease after an allogeneic stem cell transplant.

The chain carries TRBV20-1 and TRBJ2-5; D call uncertain. Trimming took off 6 bases at V and 0 bases at J, with 2 bases between the two ends. Per germline, CDR1 DFQATT and CDR2 SNEGSKA (reference sequence). The CDR3 has 10 residues. The CDR3 bases are TGCAGTGCCAACCAAGAGACCCAGTACTTC. This encodes CSANQETQYF.

The chain has TRBV27 and TRBJ2-3; the match to TRBD1 covers 8 bases. The CDR3 runs 15 residues. Trimming removed 2 bases from V and 3 bases from J; junction bases left unmatched: 4. CDR1 is MNHEY, CDR2 SMNVEV, per germline (reference sequence). Here the CDR3 DNA reads TGTGCCAGCAGTTTACGGACAGGGAGGACAGATACGCAGTATTTT. Translated, it gives CASSLRTGRTDTQYF.

The V gene is TRBV9, the J gene TRBJ1-1; D is undetermined. Germline CDR1 SGDLS, CDR2 YYNGEE. Trimming took off 0 bases at V and 2 bases at J, with 5 bases between the two ends. This CDR3 is built from 13 residues. CDR3 nucleotide sequence: TGTGCCAGCAGCGTAGATAGAAACACTGAAGCTTTCTTT. Protein sequence: CASSVDRNTEAFF.

The V gene is TRBV6-5, the J gene TRBJ1-6, with a tentative D call TRBD1 (5 bases). Between the trimmed V and J ends, which lost 2 bases and 14 bases, there was a span of 16 bases. Looked up from germline, CDR1 is MNHEY and CDR2 is SVGAGI. This CDR3 spans 14 amino acids. CDR3 amino acids: CASSYAGPTSALHF. The CDR3 DNA is TGTGCCAGCAGTTACGCGGGACCGACTTCGGCCCTCCACTTT.

This chain joins TRBV6-5 and TRBJ1-2; D might be TRBD1 (5 bases). The CDR3 totals 14 residues. Germline CDR1 MNHEY, CDR2 SVGAGI. V was cut by 4 bases and J by 5 bases, with 14 bases left in between. In DNA, the CDR3 is TGTGCCAGCAGTTCTAGGGACGGGTTATATGGCTACACCTTC. It is translated as CASSSRDGLYGYTF.

This chain joins TRBV10-1 and TRBJ2-7, with 11 bases fitting TRBD1. The junction had 12 bases not matched to a gene; V was cut back by 4 bases and J by 7 bases. The CDR3 has 16 residues. From germline, CDR1 is WNHNN and CDR2 SYGVQD (reference sequence). CDR3 DNA: TGCGCCAGCAGTGGATCAACCGGGACAGGGGGAGGGGAGCAGTACTTC. It specifies CASSGSTGTGGGEQYF.

The CDR3 here is CASRQRLLNTGELFF. Written as DNA, the CDR3 is TGTGCCAGCAGACAGCGGCTACTGAACACCGGGGAGCTGTTTTTT. The V and J genes are TRBV3-1 (or the pseudogene TRBV3-2) and TRBJ2-2; tentative D call: TRBD2 (5 bases). CDR3 length: 15 residues. CDR1 is LGHDT and CDR2 is YNNKEL in the germline V gene (reference sequence). V was trimmed by 6 bases and J by 1 base, leaving 12 bases between them.

The CDR3 here is CTSTGPGYTF. CDR3 sequence (DNA): TGCACCTCCACTGGACCGGGCTACACCTTC. The chain carries TRBV29-1 and TRBJ1-2, with D uncertain. The CDR3 is made up of 10 amino acids. Germline CDR1 is SQVTM and CDR2 is ANQGSEA.

This chain connects TRBV21-1 to TRBJ2-3; the table's D gene call, TRBD2, was not cross checked with the DNA. TRBV21-1 is noted as a pseudogene. The CDR3 is 15 amino acids. In DNA form, the CDR3 reads TGTGCCAGCAGCAAAGTCGACTCCTGCACAGATACGCAGTATTTT. Amino acid sequence: CASSKVDSCTDTQYF.

V and J are TRBV10-3 and TRBJ2-1, with D uncertain. Germline V gene data show CDR1 as ENHRY and CDR2 as SYGVKD. V lost 3 bases to trimming and J lost 0 bases, with 6 bases between them. The CDR3 is 14 amino acids. Here the CDR3 reads CAISDHSSYNEQFF. DNA of the CDR3: TGTGCCATCAGTGACCATAGCTCCTACAATGAGCAGTTCTTC.

The chain carries TRBV4-1 and TRBJ1-2, with D hard to call. Germline CDR1 MGHRA, CDR2 YSYEKL. V was shortened by 1 base and J by 8 bases, with 11 bases between the two germline ends. The CDR3 totals 13 residues. In DNA form, the CDR3 reads TGCGCCAGCAGCCAAGCGCAGTTCTGGGGCTACACCTTC. Protein sequence: CASSQAQFWGYTF.

This clone is a singleton in its sample. The rearrangement links TRBV7-9 to TRBJ2-3; D not certain. This CDR3 has 12 amino acids. Per the germline V gene, CDR1 is SEHNR and CDR2 is FQNEAQ (reference sequence). Deletions cut 4 bases from V and 3 bases from J, with 5 bases between. The CDR3 protein is CASSSTTDTQYF. CDR3 in DNA: TGTGCCAGCAGCTCAACGACAGATACGCAGTATTTT.

The CDR3: CASSQERYPPYNEQFF. The CDR3 nucleotides read TGCGCCAGCAGCCAAGAGCGATACCCCCCGTACAATGAGCAGTTCTTC. V is TRBV4-1 and J is TRBJ2-1; D not resolved. V lost 0 bases and J 4 bases, leaving 13 bases between the germline ends. CDR1 MGHRA and CDR2 YSYEKL come from the germline V gene. The CDR3 covers 16 residues.

The chain employs TRBV10-3 and TRBJ1-5; 7 nucleotides line up with TRBD1. This CDR3 is built from 15 residues. Germline loops: CDR1 ENHRY, CDR2 SYGVKD. V shed 3 bases, J shed 6 bases, and the junction held 8 bases outside the gene matches. Here the CDR3 DNA reads TGTGCCATCAGTGATTCACAGGGGATCGCTCAGCCCCAGCATTTT. This sequence encodes CAISDSQGIAQPQHF.

This chain joins TRBV3-1 (or the pseudogene TRBV3-2) and TRBJ2-2; D might be TRBD1 (5 bases). The V gene's germline CDR1 is LGHDT and CDR2 YNNKEL (reference sequence). Trimming shortened V by 4 bases and J by 4 bases, and 13 bases separated the two germline ends. The CDR3 sequence is 15 residues long. CDR3 protein: CASSPMRQLTGELFF. CDR3 sequence (DNA): TGTGCCAGCAGCCCTATGAGACAGCTCACCGGGGAGCTGTTTTTT.

The gene calls are TRBV9 and TRBJ1-2; 7 bases match TRBD1. The V and J ends lost 0 bases and 6 bases, in that order; junction bases with no gene match: 5. The CDR3 is 14 amino acids. CDR1 and CDR2 from the germline V gene are SGDLS and YYNGEE. The CDR3 sequence: CASSVELGGNGYTF. The DNA for the CDR3 is TGTGCCAGCAGCGTAGAGTTAGGGGGCAATGGCTACACCTTC.

The chain carries TRBV15 and TRBJ1-5; D unclear. Between the trimmed V and J ends, which lost 0 bases and 6 bases, there was a span of 9 bases. The germline gives CDR1 LNHNV, CDR2 YYDKDF (reference sequence). This CDR3 spans 14 amino acids. In nucleotides, the CDR3 is TGTGCCACCAGCAGAGAGTGGGGAGTTCAGCCCCAGCATTTT. It translates to CATSREWGVQPQHF.

The gene calls are TRBV28 and TRBJ2-5; TRBD1 matches at 9 bases. Looked up from germline, CDR1 is MDHEN and CDR2 is SYDVKM. The CDR3 extends over 15 amino acids. V lost 3 bases and J lost 1; bases outside the gene matches: 3. CDR3 in DNA: TGTGCCAGCAGTTTCTGGGACAGGGCCCAAGAGACCCAGTACTTC. Translation: CASSFWDRAQETQYF.

This clone was found once. The chain carries TRBV29-1 and TRBJ1-2; D not certain. V was clipped by 6 bases and J by 4 bases, with 9 bases between them. The CDR3 has 11 residues. Germline V CDR1 and CDR2: SQVTM, ANQGSEA. DNA of the CDR3: TGCAGCGTCGATCAGGCCTATGGCTACACCTTC. Its protein is CSVDQAYGYTF.

The chain has TRBV4-1 and TRBJ2-7, with D uncertain. From germline, CDR1 is MGHRA and CDR2 YSYEKL. The CDR3 is made up of 16 amino acids. Deletions cut 4 bases from V and 0 bases from J, with 16 bases between. CDR3 sequence: CASSRSIVPSSYEQYF. The CDR3, as DNA: TGCGCCAGCAGCCGAAGTATTGTTCCGAGCTCCTACGAGCAGTACTTC.